The 10 T cell receptor beta chains given below trace back to one sample, sequenced in a study of cytomegalovirus exposure and HLA in healthy donors. It was with 60 Vbeta and 13 Jbeta primers that the PCR ran. The assay was immunoSEQ multiplex PCR, and TCRdb's table has in-frame clones only and misses some. The data contain about 210,000 clones, 82% of them singletons. The material sequenced was PBMCs. Receptor source: a man aged 35 to 55 in good health and CMV-seropositive.

This clone was observed a handful of times. V is TRBV6-1 and J is TRBJ2-7; 9 bases are shared with TRBD1. Trimming cost V 1 base and J 0 bases; bases outside gene matches: 1. Germline CDR1 reads MNHNS; CDR2 reads SASEGT. CDR3 length equals 15 residues. CDR3 loop: CASSEGGQGSYEQYF. Here the CDR3 DNA reads TGTGCCAGCAGTGAAGGGGGACAGGGCTCCTACGAGCAGTACTTC.

The V and J genes are TRBV25-1 and TRBJ1-1, with 9 nucleotides matching TRBD1. CDR1 MGHDK and CDR2 SYGVNS come from the germline V gene. The ends lost 1 base at V and 6 bases at J; junction bases unmatched: 6. CDR3 length: 15 residues. The CDR3 sequence: CASSESGQGYAEAFF. The CDR3 coding sequence is TGTGCCAGCAGTGAATCTGGACAGGGGTACGCTGAAGCTTTCTTT.

V is TRBV7-9 and J is TRBJ2-5; D ambiguous. Trimming cost V 6 bases and J 0 bases, with 8 bases left between them. This CDR3 contains 13 residues. Germline CDR1 SEHNR, CDR2 FQNEAQ (reference sequence). The CDR3 DNA is TGTGCCAGCAGACAGTGGTACCAAGAGACCCAGTACTTC. Protein: CASRQWYQETQYF.

The V call is TRBV7-9, the J call TRBJ2-7, with D perhaps matching TRBD1 (6 bases). CDR1 SEHNR and CDR2 FQNEAQ come from the germline V gene (reference sequence). Trimming left V 7 bases short and J 6 bases short, with 19 bases between. The CDR3 extends over 14 amino acids. CDR3 sequence (DNA): TGTGCCAGCACGATGAACAGGGATGGCGGCGAGCAGTACTTC. It translates to CASTMNRDGGEQYF. Complete variable domain (other parts from reference TRBV7-9 and TRBJ2-7): DTGVSQNPRHKITKRGQNVTFRCDPISEHNRLYWYRQTLGQGPEFLTYFQNEAQLEKSRLLSDRFSAERPKGSFSTLEIQRTEQGDSAMYLCASTMNRDGGEQYFGPGTRLTVT.

The chain employs TRBV27 and TRBJ2-6, with a weak D call TRBD1 (6 bases). V was clipped by 5 bases and J by 2 bases, with 10 bases between them. CDR3 length equals 15 residues. The germline gives CDR1 MNHEY, CDR2 SMNVEV (reference sequence). CDR3 bases: TGTGCCAGCAGTAAAAGACAGGCTGGGGCCAACGTCCTGACTTTC. Translation gives CASSKRQAGANVLTF.

CDR3: CASSLLRSDTEAFF. CDR3 sequence (DNA): TGTGCCAGCAGTCTCCTCCGGTCGGACACTGAAGCTTTCTTT. The J gene is TRBJ1-1, the V gene TRBV6-5; the D is unclear. Looked up from germline, CDR1 is MNHEY and CDR2 is SVGAGI. Between the trimmed V and J ends, which lost 5 bases and 3 bases, there was a span of 13 bases. The CDR3 extends over 14 amino acids.

The rearrangement uses TRBV9 and TRBJ1-3, with TRBD1 matching 8 bases. Looked up from germline, CDR1 is SGDLS and CDR2 is YYNGEE. The CDR3 contains 16 residues. The V segment lost 0 bases and the J segment 4 bases; nucleotides outside the gene matches: 6. The chain's CDR3 is CASSVEDRAGGNTIYF. The CDR3 DNA reads TGTGCCAGCAGCGTAGAGGACAGGGCGGGAGGAAACACCATATATTTT.

The chain is built from TRBV6-6 and TRBJ2-7; D unclear. Trimming shortened V by 8 bases and J by 1 base, and 12 bases separated the two germline ends. Germline loops: CDR1 MNHNY, CDR2 SVGAGI (reference sequence). The CDR3 has 13 residues. CDR3 sequence: CASRQRESYEQYV. The CDR3 bases are TGTGCCAGCCGCCAGCGTGAGTCCTACGAGCAGTACGTC.

V usage is TRBV5-5 and J usage is TRBJ1-1; D is unresolved. Germline V gene lookup returns CDR1 SGHKS and CDR2 YYEKEE (reference sequence). The V gene lost 1 base and the J gene lost 0 bases, with 13 bases spanning the gap. There are 16 residues in the CDR3. The DNA of the CDR3 is TGTGCCAGCAGCTTGTACGCAAAGACACTGAACACTGAAGCTTTCTTT. Protein product: CASSLYAKTLNTEAFF.

This clone was seen only once. The chain has TRBV14 and TRBJ2-5; the match to TRBD2 covers 7 bases. Losses at the gene ends were 1 base for V and 5 bases for J; bases not matched to a gene: 13. The CDR3 has 17 amino acids. Germline V CDR1 and CDR2: SGHDN, FVKESK. CDR3 coding DNA: TGTGCCAGCAGCCAAGTGAGGGGACTAAACGGGAGGGAGACCCAGTACTTC. Translating it yields CASSQVRGLNGRETQYF.